This TCR beta chain emerged from a study of cytotoxic CD8 clonotypes in ibrutinib-treated CLL. About the study: Response specimens were obtained following a median treatment duration of around 12 months, with a range of 6 to 36.

Study observations and caveats: Contraction or stability on treatment was seen for public clonotypes, which were uncommon. Elevated clonality accompanied ibrutinib response, with a return toward baseline values at progression.

As to this clone: Its antigen remains unidentified.

Germline CDR1 SGHRS, CDR2 YFSETQ. Trimming took 1 base from V and 5 from J, leaving 21 bases between them. This CDR3 is 17 amino acids long. Produced via immunoSEQ multiplex PCR; TCRdb's table is partial and in-frame only. The data contain about 300,000 clones, around 77% of them singletons. The chain carries TRBV5-1 and TRBJ2-5; D might be TRBD1 (7 bases). This TCR came from a human donor with chronic lymphocytic leukemia. This specimen consisted of PBMCs, obtained at disease progression, from a patient treated with ibrutinib. CDR3 nucleotide sequence: TGCGCCAGCAGCTTGACCAGGACAGGTCCAGGGGGGGAGACCCAGTACTTC. The encoded protein is CASSLTRTGPGGETQYF.